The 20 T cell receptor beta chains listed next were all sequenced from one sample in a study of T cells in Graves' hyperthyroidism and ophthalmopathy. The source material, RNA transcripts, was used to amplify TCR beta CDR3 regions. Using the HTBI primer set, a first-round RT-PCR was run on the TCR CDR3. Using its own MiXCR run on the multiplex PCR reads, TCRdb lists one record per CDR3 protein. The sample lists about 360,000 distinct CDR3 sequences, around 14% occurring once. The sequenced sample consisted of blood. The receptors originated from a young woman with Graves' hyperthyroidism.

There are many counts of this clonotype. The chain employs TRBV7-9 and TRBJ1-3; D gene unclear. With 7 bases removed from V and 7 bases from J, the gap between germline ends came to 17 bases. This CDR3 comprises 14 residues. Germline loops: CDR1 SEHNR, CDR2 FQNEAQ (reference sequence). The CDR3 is CASNDGVFRNTIYF. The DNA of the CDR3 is TGTGCCAGCAACGACGGGGTTTTTAGGAACACCATATATTTT.

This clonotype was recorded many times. The chain's CDR3 is CASSLASGGAEETQYF. The DNA for the CDR3 is TGTGCCAGCAGTTTGGCTAGCGGGGGGGCCGAGGAGACCCAGTACTTC. V is TRBV12-3 or TRBV12-4 and J is TRBJ2-5; 12 positions match TRBD2. J gave up 5 bases and V 3 bases, and 7 bases lay outside the gene matches. This CDR3 is 16 amino acids long.

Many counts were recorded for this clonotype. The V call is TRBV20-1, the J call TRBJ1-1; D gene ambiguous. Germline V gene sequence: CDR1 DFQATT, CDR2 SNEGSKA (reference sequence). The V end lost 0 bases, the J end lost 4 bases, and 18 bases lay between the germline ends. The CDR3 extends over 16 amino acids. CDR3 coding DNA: TGCAGTGCTAGAGATTGGAGTCGGGCTCTATTCACTGAAGCTTTCTTT. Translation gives CSARDWSRALFTEAFF.

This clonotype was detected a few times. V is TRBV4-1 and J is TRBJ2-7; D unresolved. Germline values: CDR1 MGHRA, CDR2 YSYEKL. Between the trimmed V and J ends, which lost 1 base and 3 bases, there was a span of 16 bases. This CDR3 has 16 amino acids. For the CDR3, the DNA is TGCGCCAGCAGCCAAGTAGTGCTCTTAACTATCTACGAGCAGTACTTC. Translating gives CASSQVVLLTIYEQYF.

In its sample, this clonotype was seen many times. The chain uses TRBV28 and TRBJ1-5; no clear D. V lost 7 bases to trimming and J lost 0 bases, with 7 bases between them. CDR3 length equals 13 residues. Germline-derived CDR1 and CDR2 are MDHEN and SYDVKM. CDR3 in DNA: TGTGCCAGCACCCCGGTTAGCAATCAGCCCCAGCATTTT. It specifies CASTPVSNQPQHF. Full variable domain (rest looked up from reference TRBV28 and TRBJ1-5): DVKVTQSSRYLVKRTGEKVFLECVQDMDHENMFWYRQDPGLGLRLIYFSYDVKMKEKGDIPEGYSVSREKKERFSLILESASTNQTSMYLCASTPVSNQPQHFGDGTRLSIL.

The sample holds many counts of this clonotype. The CDR3 coding sequence is TGTGCCAGCTCACCTTCGGATATCACCAACTATGGCTACACCTTC. This codes for CASSPSDITNYGYTF. The gene calls are TRBV18 and TRBJ1-2; no clear D gene. Germline values: CDR1 KGHSH, CDR2 LQKENI. V was trimmed by 3 bases and J by 2 bases, leaving 13 bases between them. The CDR3 consists of 15 residues.

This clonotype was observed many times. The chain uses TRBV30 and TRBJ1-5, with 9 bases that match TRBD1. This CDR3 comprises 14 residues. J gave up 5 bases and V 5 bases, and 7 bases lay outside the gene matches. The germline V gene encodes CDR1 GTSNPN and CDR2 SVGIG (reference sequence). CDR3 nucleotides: TGTGCCTGGGACAGGGGGAATGGAGATCAGCCCCAGCATTTT. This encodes CAWDRGNGDQPQHF.

The CDR3 loop reads CASSASLAGASYNEQFF. The CDR3 DNA follows: TGTGCCAGCAGCGCTAGCCTAGCGGGAGCCTCCTACAATGAGCAGTTCTTC. The chain couples TRBV16 to TRBJ2-1; 10 nucleotides agree with TRBD2. Per the germline V gene, CDR1 is KGHSY and CDR2 is FQNENV. This CDR3 contains 17 residues. After removal of 5 bases from V and 0 bases from J, the junction contained 7 bases not matched to a gene.

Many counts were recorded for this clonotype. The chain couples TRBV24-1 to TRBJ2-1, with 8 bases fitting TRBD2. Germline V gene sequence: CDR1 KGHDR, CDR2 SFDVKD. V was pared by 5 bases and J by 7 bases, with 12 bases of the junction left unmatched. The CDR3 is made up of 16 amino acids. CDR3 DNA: TGTGCCACCAGTGCCTTAAGCGGGGGCTTAGGTAATGAGCAGTTCTTC. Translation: CATSALSGGLGNEQFF.

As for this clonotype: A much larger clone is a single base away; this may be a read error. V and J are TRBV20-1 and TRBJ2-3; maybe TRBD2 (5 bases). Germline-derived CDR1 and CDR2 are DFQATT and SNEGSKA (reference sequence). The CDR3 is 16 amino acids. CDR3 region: CSAGDQARSGSDTQYF. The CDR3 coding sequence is TGCAGTGCTGGAGATCAGGCTAGAAGCGGTTCGGATACGCAGTATTTT.

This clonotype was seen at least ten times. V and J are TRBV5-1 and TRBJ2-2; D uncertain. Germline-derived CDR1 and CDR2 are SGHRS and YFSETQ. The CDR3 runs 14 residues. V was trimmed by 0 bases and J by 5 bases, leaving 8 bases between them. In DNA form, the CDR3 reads TGCGCCAGCAGCTTGGATAGGGATACCGGGGAGCTGTTTTTT. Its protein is CASSLDRDTGELFF.

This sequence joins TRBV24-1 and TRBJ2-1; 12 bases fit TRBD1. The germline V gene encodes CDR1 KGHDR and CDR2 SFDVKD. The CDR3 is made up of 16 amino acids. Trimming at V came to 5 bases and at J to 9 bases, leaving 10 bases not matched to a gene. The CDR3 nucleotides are TGTGCCACCAGTGTCCAAACGGGACAGGGGGCCTTTGAGCAGTTCTTC. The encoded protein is CATSVQTGQGAFEQFF.

This CDR3 is CSARTESSYEQYF. The CDR3 DNA is TGCAGCGCCCGGACCGAAAGCTCCTACGAGCAGTACTTC. This chain links TRBV29-1 with TRBJ2-7; D is unclear. The CDR3 consists of 13 residues. Germline V lookup: CDR1 SQVTM, CDR2 ANQGSEA. V lost 7 bases and J 0 bases, leaving 13 bases between the germline ends.

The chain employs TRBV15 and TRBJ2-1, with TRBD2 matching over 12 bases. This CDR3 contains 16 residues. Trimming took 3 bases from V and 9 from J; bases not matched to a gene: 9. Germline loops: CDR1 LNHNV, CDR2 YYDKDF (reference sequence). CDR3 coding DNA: TGTGCCACCAGCAGCGACCTAGCGGGGGGGCCTCGTGAGCAGTTCTTC. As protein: CATSSDLAGGPREQFF.

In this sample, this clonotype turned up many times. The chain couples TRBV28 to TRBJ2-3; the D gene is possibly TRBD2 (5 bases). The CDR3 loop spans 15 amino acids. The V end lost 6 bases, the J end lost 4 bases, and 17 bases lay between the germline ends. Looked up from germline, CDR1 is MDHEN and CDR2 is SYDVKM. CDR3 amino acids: CASSPLGRAADTQYF. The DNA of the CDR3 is TGTGCCAGCAGCCCTCTTGGGCGGGCCGCAGATACGCAGTATTTT. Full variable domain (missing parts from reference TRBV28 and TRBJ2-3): DVKVTQSSRYLVKRTGEKVFLECVQDMDHENMFWYRQDPGLGLRLIYFSYDVKMKEKGDIPEGYSVSREKKERFSLILESASTNQTSMYLCASSPLGRAADTQYFGPGTRLTVL.

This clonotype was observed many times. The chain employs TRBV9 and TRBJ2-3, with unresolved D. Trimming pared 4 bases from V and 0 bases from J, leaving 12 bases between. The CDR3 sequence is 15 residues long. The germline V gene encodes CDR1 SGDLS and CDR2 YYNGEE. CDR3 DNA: TGTGCCAGCAGCAGCAGTGGGATCAGCACAGATACGCAGTATTTT. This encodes CASSSSGISTDTQYF.

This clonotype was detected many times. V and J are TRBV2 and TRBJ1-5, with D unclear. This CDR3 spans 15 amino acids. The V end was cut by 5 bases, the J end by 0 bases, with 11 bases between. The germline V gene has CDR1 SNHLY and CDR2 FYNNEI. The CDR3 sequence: CASSQEGISNQPQHF. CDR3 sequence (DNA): TGTGCCAGCAGTCAGGAAGGGATTAGCAATCAGCCCCAGCATTTT.

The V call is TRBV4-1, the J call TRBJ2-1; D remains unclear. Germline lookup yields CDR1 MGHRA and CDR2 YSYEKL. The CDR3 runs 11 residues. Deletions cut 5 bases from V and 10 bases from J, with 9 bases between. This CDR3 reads CASSNFGEQFF. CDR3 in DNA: TGCGCCAGCAGCAACTTTGGCGAGCAGTTCTTC.

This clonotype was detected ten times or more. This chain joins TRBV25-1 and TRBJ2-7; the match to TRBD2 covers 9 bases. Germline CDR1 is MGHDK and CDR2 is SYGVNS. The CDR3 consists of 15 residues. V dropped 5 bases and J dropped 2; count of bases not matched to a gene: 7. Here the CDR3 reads CASSPLAGSTYEQYF. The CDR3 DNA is TGTGCCAGCAGTCCTCTAGCGGGAAGCACCTACGAGCAGTACTTC.

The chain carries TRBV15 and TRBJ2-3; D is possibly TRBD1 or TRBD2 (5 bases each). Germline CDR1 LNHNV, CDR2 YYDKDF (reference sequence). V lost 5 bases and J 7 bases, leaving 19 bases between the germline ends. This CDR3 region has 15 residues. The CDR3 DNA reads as TGTGCCACCAGCGACCGGGACCGTTCCTCCTATACGCAGTATTTT. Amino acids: CATSDRDRSSYTQYF.